The present entry profiles one TCR beta chain with its context. Its antigen is unidentified. A multiplex PCR was run with 60 Vbeta primers and 13 Jbeta primers. Assay: immunoSEQ multiplex PCR; the TCRdb copy retains only in-frame clones and omits some. Seen here are roughly 140,000 clones, about 79% observed once, and the top ten hold 0.66%. With 4 bases removed from V and 0 bases from J, the gap between germline ends came to 7 bases. This CDR3 contains 13 residues. Germline lookup yields CDR1 SGHDT and CDR2 YYEEEE. Despite likely unrecorded immune exposures, the donors were nominally healthy at the time of sampling. The data originate from a study of cytomegalovirus exposure and HLA in healthy donors. The overall study: Falling in the Caucasian-associated ancestry cluster were 80% to 90% of 398 genotyped donors.

General observations from the study: Later analysis associated a missense DCLRE1C variant with TCR beta V- and J-gene trimming.

The chain is built from TRBV5-6 and TRBJ1-1; D gene unclear. The receptor's source is a male donor in good health and CMV-seronegative. The sample consisted of PBMCs. As DNA, the CDR3 is TGTGCCAGCAGCAGAGGGATGAACACTGAAGCTTTCTTT. As protein: CASSRGMNTEAFF.